The T cell receptor beta chain under discussion was sequenced for a study of CD8 T cells in ankylosing spondylitis. Study-wide findings and caveats: What seemed typical of ankylosing spondylitis blood was a TCR beta motif built from about eight highly homologous variants.

With respect to this clonotype: Its matching antigen is unknown.

TCRdb used MiXCR to reprocess the 5' RACE reads, holding one entry per CDR3 protein. This table holds 670,000 or so distinct CDR3 sequences, under 20% found once. The germline V gene has CDR1 GTSNPN and CDR2 SVGIG (reference sequence). This CDR3 comprises 16 residues. The V gene end was trimmed by 0 bases and the J gene end by 4 bases; junction bases not matched to a gene: 9. The rearrangement joins TRBV30 to TRBJ2-1; 7 bases are a match to TRBD2. The specimen sequenced was blood, either unsorted or a sorted T cell fraction (not recorded which). This receptor was obtained from a male donor with ankylosing spondylitis. The CDR3, as DNA: TGTGCCTGGAGTGTACGTGTTAGCGGGTCATACAATGAGCAGTTCTTC. This sequence encodes CAWSVRVSGSYNEQFF.